This T cell receptor beta chain is drawn from a study of cytomegalovirus exposure and HLA in healthy donors. Whole-study findings and limits: Versus the approximately 720-donor mean, an Asian-associated ancestry cluster reportedly showed fewer N-insertions in a later analysis.

This CDR3 comprises 16 residues. V gave up 3 bases and J gave up 1 base; unmatched junction bases: 8. In germline, CDR1 is MNHEY, CDR2 SMNVEV (reference sequence). A remark on this clone: Its specificity is unknown.

PCR involved 60 Vbeta and 13 Jbeta primers. Assay used: immunoSEQ multiplex PCR; TCRdb lists only in-frame clones, some missing. This table has roughly 160,000 clones, around four fifths appearing once. The chain has TRBV27 and TRBJ1-1, with 7 bases aligning to TRBD1. The clonotype originates from a man aged 25-40 years in good health and CMV-seronegative. What was sequenced was PBMCs. CDR3 sequence: CASSLRGGTENTEAFF. Here the CDR3 DNA reads TGTGCCAGCAGTTTGCGAGGCGGGACAGAGAACACTGAAGCTTTCTTT.